This T cell receptor (beta chain) was observed in a study of blood T cell repertoires in COVID-19. Looked up from germline, CDR1 is MDHEN and CDR2 is SYDVKM. CDR3 length: 14 amino acids. V lost 5 bases to trimming and J lost 2 bases; unmatched junction nucleotides: 6. The protocol was immunoSEQ multiplex PCR, while the TCRdb copy is restricted to in-frame clones and leaves out a portion. Among under 250,000 clones listed, 88% were seen once. The table lists this clone with a count of one. The sequence was collected from a man aged 80 or over with acute or convalescent COVID-19. The V call is TRBV28, the J call TRBJ2-7; 7 positions agree with TRBD1. The sequencing sample was made of peripheral blood. CDR3 amino acids: CASSLQGFPYEQYF. In DNA form, the CDR3 reads TGTGCCAGCAGTCTACAGGGGTTTCCCTACGAGCAGTACTTC.